A single sample gave rise to the 7 T cell receptor beta chains below, sequenced in a study of blood T cell repertoires in COVID-19. Here immunoSEQ multiplex PCR was the method, and the copy in TCRdb shows in-frame clones only, minus some. The sample consists of about 120,000 clones, around 88% of them appearing once. Sample: peripheral blood. The source of these receptors is a human donor with acute or convalescent COVID-19. The donor label of this sample is uncertain.

The chain links TRBV6-2 or TRBV6-3 to TRBJ1-6; 9 nucleotides match TRBD1. V lost 0 bases and J lost 0; bases outside the gene matches: 3. The CDR3 has 18 residues. The germline gives CDR1 MNHEY, CDR2 SVGEGT. The CDR3 DNA reads TGTGCCAGCAGTTACTCGGGACAGGGAAGCTCCTATAATTCACCCCTCCACTTT. Residues: CASSYSGQGSSYNSPLHF.

The chain uses TRBV19 and TRBJ2-3, with 7 bases aligning to TRBD1. Per germline, CDR1 LNHDA and CDR2 SQIVND (reference sequence). The length of the CDR3 is 14 residues. J was trimmed by 4 bases and V by 3 bases; bases with no gene match: 4. The CDR3: CASSIPQGSDTQYF. CDR3 nucleotides: TGTGCCAGTAGTATTCCACAGGGGTCAGATACGCAGTATTTT.

J is TRBJ2-7 and V is TRBV5-1; D is undetermined. Trimming pared 2 bases from V and 3 bases from J, leaving 6 bases between. CDR1 and CDR2 (germline): SGHRS, YFSETQ. This CDR3 comprises 12 residues. CDR3 DNA: TGCGCCAGCAGCTTCCCGGGCTACGAGCAGTACTTC. Translating it yields CASSFPGYEQYF.

V usage is TRBV3-1 (or the pseudogene TRBV3-2) and J usage is TRBJ2-1, with D maybe TRBD2 (5 bases). Trimming stripped 1 base from V and 2 bases from J, with 18 bases between. Germline CDR1 LGHDT, CDR2 YNNKEL (reference sequence). The CDR3 has 18 amino acids. The CDR3 sequence is CASSQGVLVANTYNEQFF. In nucleotides, the CDR3 is TGTGCCAGCAGCCAAGGGGTTTTAGTAGCGAATACCTACAATGAGCAGTTCTTC.

The chain couples TRBV27 to TRBJ2-2; TRBD2 aligns across 12 bases. This CDR3 has 16 amino acids. Trimming removed 4 bases from V and 7 bases from J; junction bases left unmatched: 7. Germline V gene lookup returns CDR1 MNHEY and CDR2 SMNVEV (reference sequence). The CDR3: CASSSTSGSRGGELFF. The CDR3 DNA reads TGTGCCAGCAGTTCGACTAGCGGGAGCCGGGGCGGGGAGCTGTTTTTT.

The J gene is TRBJ1-2, the V gene TRBV5-5; the match to TRBD1 covers 11 bases. The ends lost 3 bases at V and 3 bases at J; junction bases unmatched: 7. This CDR3 comprises 16 residues. Germline CDR1 is SGHKS and CDR2 is YYEKEE (reference sequence). The CDR3 loop reads CASSSSGTGGHYGYTF. The CDR3 bases are TGTGCCAGCAGCTCCTCCGGGACAGGGGGTCACTATGGCTACACCTTC. Full variable domain (remainder filled in from reference TRBV5-5 and TRBJ1-2): DAGVTQSPTHLIKTRGQQVTLRCSPISGHKSVSWYQQVLGQGPQFIFQYYEKEERGRGNFPDRFSARQFPNYSSELNVNALLLGDSALYLCASSSSGTGGHYGYTFGSGTRLTVV.

V is TRBV6-4 and J is TRBJ1-6; 8 bases match TRBD1. V was clipped by 5 bases and J by 5 bases; unmatched bases: 2. The CDR3 length is 14 residues. CDR1 is MRHNA, CDR2 SNTAGT, per germline. CDR3 loop: CASSRDRNNSPLHF. The CDR3, as DNA: TGTGCCAGCAGTCGGGACAGGAATAATTCACCCCTCCACTTT.